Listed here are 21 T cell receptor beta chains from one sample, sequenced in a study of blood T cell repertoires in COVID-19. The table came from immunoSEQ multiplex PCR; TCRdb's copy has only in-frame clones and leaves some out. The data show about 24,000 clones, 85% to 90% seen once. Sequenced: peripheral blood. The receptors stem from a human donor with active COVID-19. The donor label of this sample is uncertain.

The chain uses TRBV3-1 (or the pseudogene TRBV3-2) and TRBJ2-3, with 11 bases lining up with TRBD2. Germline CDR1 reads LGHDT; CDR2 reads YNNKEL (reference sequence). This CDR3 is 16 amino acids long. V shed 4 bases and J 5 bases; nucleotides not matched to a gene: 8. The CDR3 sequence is CASSPLSGGAGDTQYF. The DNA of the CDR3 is TGTGCCAGCAGCCCGCTTAGCGGGGGGGCGGGAGATACGCAGTATTTT.

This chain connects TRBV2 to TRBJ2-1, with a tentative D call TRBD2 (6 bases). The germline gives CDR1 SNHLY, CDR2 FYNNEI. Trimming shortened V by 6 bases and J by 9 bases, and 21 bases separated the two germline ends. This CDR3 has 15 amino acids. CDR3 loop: CASSETRPGTGEQFF. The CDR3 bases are TGTGCCAGCAGCGAGACGAGGCCAGGGACTGGTGAGCAGTTCTTC.

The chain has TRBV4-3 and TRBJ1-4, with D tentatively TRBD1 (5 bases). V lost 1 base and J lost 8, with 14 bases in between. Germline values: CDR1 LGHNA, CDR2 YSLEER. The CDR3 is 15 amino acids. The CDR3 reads CASSQAPGSGEKLFF. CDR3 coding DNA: TGCGCCAGCAGCCAAGCACCAGGGTCGGGCGAAAAACTGTTTTTT.

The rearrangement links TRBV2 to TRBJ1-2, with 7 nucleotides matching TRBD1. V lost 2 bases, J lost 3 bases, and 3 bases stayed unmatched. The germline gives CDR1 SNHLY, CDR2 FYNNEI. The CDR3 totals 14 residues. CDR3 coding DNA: TGTGCCAGCAGTGAACAGGGGGATGACTATGGCTACACCTTC. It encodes CASSEQGDDYGYTF.

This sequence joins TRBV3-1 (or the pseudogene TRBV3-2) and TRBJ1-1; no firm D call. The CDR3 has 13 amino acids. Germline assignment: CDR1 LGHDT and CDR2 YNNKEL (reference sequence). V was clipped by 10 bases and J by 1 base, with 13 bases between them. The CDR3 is CATTFPGNTEAFF. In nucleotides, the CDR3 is TGTGCCACCACATTTCCTGGGAACACTGAAGCTTTCTTT.

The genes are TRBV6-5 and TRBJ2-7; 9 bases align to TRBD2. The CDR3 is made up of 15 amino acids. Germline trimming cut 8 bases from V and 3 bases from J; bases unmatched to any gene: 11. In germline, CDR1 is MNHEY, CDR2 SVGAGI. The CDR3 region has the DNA TGTGCCAGCCCCCGAGAAGCGGGGGGCCACTACGAGCAGTACTTC. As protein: CASPREAGGHYEQYF.

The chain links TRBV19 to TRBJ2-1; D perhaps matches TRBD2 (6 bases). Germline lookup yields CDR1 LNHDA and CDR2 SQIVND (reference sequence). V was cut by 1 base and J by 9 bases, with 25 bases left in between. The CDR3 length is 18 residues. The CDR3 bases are TGTGCCAGTAGTATAGGGGTTCGTAGCGGAGGAAGACGGAGTGAGCAGTTCTTC. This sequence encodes CASSIGVRSGGRRSEQFF.

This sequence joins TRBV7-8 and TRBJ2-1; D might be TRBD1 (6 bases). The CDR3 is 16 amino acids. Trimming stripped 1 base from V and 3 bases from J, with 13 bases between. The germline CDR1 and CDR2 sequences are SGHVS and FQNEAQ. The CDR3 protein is CASSLDLRGFYNEQFF. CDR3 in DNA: TGTGCCAGCAGCTTAGATCTCAGGGGTTTCTACAATGAGCAGTTCTTC. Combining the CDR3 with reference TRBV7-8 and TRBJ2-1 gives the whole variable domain GAGVSQSPRYKVAKRGQDVALRCDPISGHVSLFWYQQALGQGPEFLTYFQNEAQLDKSGLPSDRFFAERPEGSVSTLKIQRTQQEDSAVYLCASSLDLRGFYNEQFFGPGTRLTVL.

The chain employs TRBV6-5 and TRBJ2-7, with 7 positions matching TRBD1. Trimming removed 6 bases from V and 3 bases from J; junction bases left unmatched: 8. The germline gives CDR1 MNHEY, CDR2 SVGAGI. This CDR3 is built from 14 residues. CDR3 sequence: CASSLRDRDYEQYF. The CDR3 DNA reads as TGTGCCAGCAGCCTCCGGGACAGAGACTACGAGCAGTACTTC.

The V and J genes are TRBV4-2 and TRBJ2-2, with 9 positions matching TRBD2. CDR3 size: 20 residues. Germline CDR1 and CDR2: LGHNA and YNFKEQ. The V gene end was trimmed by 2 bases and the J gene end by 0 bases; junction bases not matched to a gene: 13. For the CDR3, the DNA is TGTGCCAGCAGCCAATACTTAATTCTAGCGGGGCCGACGAACACCGGGGAGCTGTTTTTT. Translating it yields CASSQYLILAGPTNTGELFF.

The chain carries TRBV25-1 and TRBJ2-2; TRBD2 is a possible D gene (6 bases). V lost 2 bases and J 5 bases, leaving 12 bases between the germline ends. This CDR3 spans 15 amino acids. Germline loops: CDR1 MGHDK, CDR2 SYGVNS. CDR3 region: CASSEAGSGTGELFF. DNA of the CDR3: TGTGCCAGCAGTGAAGCGGGGAGTGGGACCGGGGAGCTGTTTTTT. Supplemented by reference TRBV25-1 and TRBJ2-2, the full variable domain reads EADIYQTPRYLVIGTGKKITLECSQTMGHDKMYWYQQDPGMELHLIHYSYGVNSTEKGDLSSESTVSRIRTEHFPLTLESARPSHTSQYLCASSEAGSGTGELFFGEGSRLTVL.

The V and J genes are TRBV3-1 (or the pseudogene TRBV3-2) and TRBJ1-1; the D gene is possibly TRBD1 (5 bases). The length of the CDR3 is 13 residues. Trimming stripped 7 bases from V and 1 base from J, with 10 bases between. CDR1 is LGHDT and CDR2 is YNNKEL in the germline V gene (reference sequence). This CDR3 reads CASINTGNTEAFF. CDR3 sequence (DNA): TGTGCCAGCATCAATACAGGGAACACTGAAGCTTTCTTT.

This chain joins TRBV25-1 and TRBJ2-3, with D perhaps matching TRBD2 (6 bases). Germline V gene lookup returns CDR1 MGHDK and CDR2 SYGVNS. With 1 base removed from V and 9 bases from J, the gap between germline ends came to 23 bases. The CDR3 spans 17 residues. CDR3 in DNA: TGTGCCAGCAGTGAATCCCTACACACTCCTAAGGGGAGGACGCAGTATTTT. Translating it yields CASSESLHTPKGRTQYF.

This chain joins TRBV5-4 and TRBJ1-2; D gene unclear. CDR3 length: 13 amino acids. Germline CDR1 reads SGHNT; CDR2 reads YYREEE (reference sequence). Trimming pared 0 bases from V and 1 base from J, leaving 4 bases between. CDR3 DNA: TGTGCCAGCAGCTTGGACAGTAACTATGGCTACACCTTC. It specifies CASSLDSNYGYTF.

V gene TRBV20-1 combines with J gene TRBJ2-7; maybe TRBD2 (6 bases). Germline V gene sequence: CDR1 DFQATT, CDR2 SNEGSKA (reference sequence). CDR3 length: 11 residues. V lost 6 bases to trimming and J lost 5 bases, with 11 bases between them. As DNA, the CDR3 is TGCAGTGCCAAAGCGGGCCACGAGCAGTACTTC. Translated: CSAKAGHEQYF.

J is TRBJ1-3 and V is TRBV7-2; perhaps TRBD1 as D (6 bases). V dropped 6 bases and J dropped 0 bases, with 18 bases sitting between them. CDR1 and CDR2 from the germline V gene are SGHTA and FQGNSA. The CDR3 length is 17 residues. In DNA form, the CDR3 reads TGTGCCAGCAGGCCTGCACCCAGGGACAACTCTGGAAACACCATATATTTT. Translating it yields CASRPAPRDNSGNTIYF.

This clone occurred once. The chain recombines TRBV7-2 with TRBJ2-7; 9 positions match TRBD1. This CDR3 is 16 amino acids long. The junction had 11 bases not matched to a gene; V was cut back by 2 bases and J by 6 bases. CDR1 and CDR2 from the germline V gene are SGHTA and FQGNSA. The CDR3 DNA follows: TGTGCCAGCAGCTTAAATGCTGGACAGGGGTCGGGCGAGCAGTACTTC. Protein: CASSLNAGQGSGEQYF.

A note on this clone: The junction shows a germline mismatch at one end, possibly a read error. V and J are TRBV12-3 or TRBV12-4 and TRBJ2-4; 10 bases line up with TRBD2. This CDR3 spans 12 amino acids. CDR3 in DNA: TGTGCCAGCAGTCCCGGGACTAGCGTGTGGAACTTC. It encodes CASSPGTSVWNF.

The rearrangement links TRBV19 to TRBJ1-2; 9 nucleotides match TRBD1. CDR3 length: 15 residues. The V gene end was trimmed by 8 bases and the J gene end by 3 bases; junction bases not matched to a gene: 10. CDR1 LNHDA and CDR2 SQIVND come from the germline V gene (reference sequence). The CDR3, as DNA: TGTGCCAGTGGGAACAGGGGGCGCTCAGACTATGGCTACACCTTC. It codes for CASGNRGRSDYGYTF.

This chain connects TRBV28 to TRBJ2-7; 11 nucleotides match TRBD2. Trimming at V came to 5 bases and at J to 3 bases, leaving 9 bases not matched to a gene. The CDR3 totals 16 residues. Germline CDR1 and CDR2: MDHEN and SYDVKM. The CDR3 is CASSPVSGRAIYEQYF. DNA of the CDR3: TGTGCCAGCAGTCCCGTTAGCGGGAGGGCCATCTACGAGCAGTACTTC.

CDR3 coding DNA: TGTGCCAGCAGTTTAGACAGGGGATCTTATGGCTACACCTTC. It translates to CASSLDRGSYGYTF. The chain uses TRBV28 and TRBJ1-2; 8 nucleotides align to TRBD1. The CDR3 totals 14 residues. CDR1 is MDHEN, CDR2 SYDVKM, per germline. V was clipped by 2 bases and J by 5 bases; unmatched bases: 4.